The clone carrying this T cell receptor beta chain was counted at least ten times. Its antigen is not known. This sample stems from a study of T cell repertoires in cytomegalovirus infection. Trimming cost V 0 bases and J 3 bases, with 1 base left between them. Per the germline V gene, CDR1 is MGHRA and CDR2 is YSYEKL. This CDR3 contains 12 residues. From the reads, TCRdb called clonotypes with MiXCR, one entry per CDR3 protein. The sample records some 800,000 distinct CDR3 sequences, 25% to 30% being singletons. The receptor was derived from a human donor in good health (CMV status not recorded). Some clones in this sample may be carry-over from other donors' samples. This material consisted of cultured CD8+ T cells from PBMCs, taken from culture after CMV antigen stimulation. The V and J genes are TRBV4-1 and TRBJ2-3; no definite D call. The CDR3 is CASSQETDTQYF. CDR3 nucleotides: TGCGCCAGCAGCCAAGAAACAGATACGCAGTATTTT.